The rows below give T cell receptor beta chains drawn from one sample of a study of shared clonotypes between healthy human individuals. Generated by immunoSEQ multiplex PCR, the TCRdb table keeps only in-frame clones and is missing some. The sample has about 470,000 clones; roughly 77% are singletons. Sequencing was performed on PBMCs. The source is a woman in her forties in good health. Some clones in this sample may be carry-over from other donors' samples. Both conserved end residues are part of each CDR3. D genes are given only for firm matches. Some rows have no size entry. The others give once, few or many, or a class for an expanded clone.

j_gene | v_gene | d_gene | abundance | CDR3aa | CDR3nt
TRBJ2-7 | TRBV5-1 | . | . | CASSLAPGAYEQYF | TGCGCCAGCAGCCTCGCCCCAGGGGCTTACGAGCAGTACTTC
TRBJ1-1 | TRBV6-5 | . | many | CASSRTENTEAFF | TGTGCCAGCAGTCGAACAGAGAACACTGAAGCTTTCTTT
TRBJ2-1 | TRBV5-1 | . | . | CASSLTQGGLAGNEQFF | TGCGCCAGCAGCTTGACGCAGGGAGGTCTCGCGGGCAATGAGCAGTTCTTC
TRBJ2-5 | TRBV28 | TRBD2 | . | CASETPREGLETQYF | TGTGCCAGCGAAACTCCGCGGGAGGGTTTGGAGACCCAGTACTTC
TRBJ2-3 | TRBV11-3 | . | . | CASSLGGNTDTQYF | TGTGCCAGCAGCTTAGGGGGCAACACAGATACGCAGTATTTT
TRBJ1-2 | TRBV18 | . | . | CASSPSLLTGQTNNYGYTF | TGTGCCAGCTCACCATCGCTTCTGACAGGCCAGACCAATAACTATGGCTACACCTTC
TRBJ2-5 | TRBV27 | TRBD2 | . | CASRRGLAETQYF | TGTGCCAGCAGAAGGGGACTAGCGGAGACCCAGTACTTC
TRBJ1-4 | TRBV7-3 | . | . | CASSPPVLAGETNEKLFF | TGTGCCAGCAGCCCCCCTGTGTTGGCAGGCGAAACTAATGAAAAACTGTTTTTT
TRBJ2-7 | TRBV5-1 | . | once | CASSLDAGKGLYEQYF | TGCGCCAGCAGCTTGGATGCGGGAAAGGGTTTATACGAGCAGTACTTC
TRBJ1-6 | TRBV11-2 | . | . | CATRGQSILNSPLHF | TGTGCCACTCGAGGGCAGTCCATATTAAATTCACCCCTCCACTTT
TRBJ2-6 | TRBV7-2 | . | . | CASSPRRQVSGANVLTF | TGTGCCAGCAGCCCGCGCCGACAGGTCTCTGGGGCCAACGTCCTGACTTTC
TRBJ2-7 | TRBV25-1 | . | . | CASSDRNQYF | TGTGCCAGCAGTGACAGGAACCAGTACTTC
TRBJ2-7 | TRBV7-2 | . | . | CASSLAVGGYEQYF | TGTGCCAGCAGCTTAGCGGTAGGGGGCTACGAGCAGTACTTC
TRBJ1-1 | TRBV15 | . | . | CATSRGYTEAFF | TGTGCCACCAGCAGAGGTTACACTGAAGCTTTCTTT
TRBJ1-3 | TRBV19 | . | . | CASSTRLQVSGNTIYF | TGTGCCAGTAGTACCCGATTACAGGTCTCTGGAAACACCATATATTTT
TRBJ1-1 | TRBV18 | . | many | CASSPSRGIEAFF | TGTGCCAGCTCACCCTCCAGGGGAATTGAAGCTTTCTTT
TRBJ1-2 | TRBV29-1 | . | . | CSVEGAERCTF | TGCAGCGTTGAAGGTGCAGAAAGGTGCACCTTC
TRBJ2-1 | TRBV2 | . | . | CASSGGFEQFF | TGTGCCAGCAGTGGGGGTTTTGAGCAGTTCTTC
TRBJ2-2 | TRBV30 | . | once | CAWRARRSGELFF | TGTGCCTGGAGGGCCAGGAGATCCGGGGAGCTGTTTTTT
TRBJ1-1 | TRBV27 | . | few | CASSWDRDMNTEAFF | TGTGCCAGCAGTTGGGACCGGGACATGAACACTGAAGCTTTCTTT
TRBJ2-5 | TRBV28 | TRBD2 | . | CASSFPWGEREFQETQYF | TGTGCCAGCAGTTTTCCTTGGGGTGAGCGGGAGTTCCAAGAGACCCAGTACTTC
TRBJ2-7 | TRBV6-1 | TRBD1 | . | CASSGQAFSYEQYF | TGTGCCAGCAGCGGACAGGCTTTCTCCTACGAGCAGTACTTC
TRBJ2-7 | TRBV28 | TRBD2 | once | CASSLAGESSYEQYF | TGTGCCAGCAGTTTAGCGGGGGAGAGCTCCTACGAGCAGTACTTC
TRBJ2-5 | TRBV7-3 | . | . | CASSFSFRDWEETQYF | TGTGCCAGCAGCTTTTCCTTTCGGGACTGGGAAGAGACCCAGTACTTC
TRBJ2-7 | TRBV7-2 | TRBD2 | . | CASSPGLAGSYEQYF | TGTGCCAGCAGCCCGGGACTAGCGGGTTCCTACGAGCAGTACTTC
TRBJ2-4 | TRBV9 | . | . | CASSVATTSIQYF | TGTGCCAGCAGCGTGGCGACAACAAGCATTCAGTACTTC
TRBJ1-2 | TRBV29-1 | . | . | CSAEVRQLNYGYTF | TGCAGCGCTGAGGTTCGTCAGCTTAACTATGGCTACACCTTC
TRBJ2-1 | TRBV7-3 | TRBD2 | once | CASSQGLAADEQFF | TGTGCCAGCAGCCAAGGACTAGCGGCGGATGAGCAGTTCTTC
TRBJ1-3 | TRBV6-4 | . | . | CASSDSRSESGNTIYF | TGTGCCAGCAGTGACTCGAGGTCAGAGTCTGGAAACACCATATATTTT
TRBJ2-2 | TRBV28 | TRBD2 | . | CASSLGGLAGDTGELFF | TGTGCCAGCAGTTTAGGGGGACTAGCGGGAGACACCGGGGAGCTGTTTTTT
TRBJ2-2 | TRBV6-6 | . | few | CASWGTGHTGELFF | TGTGCCAGCTGGGGAACAGGTCACACCGGGGAGCTGTTTTTT
TRBJ2-3 | TRBV18 | . | . | CASSPRGSDTQYF | TGTGCCAGCTCACCACGCGGGTCAGATACGCAGTATTTT
TRBJ2-3 | TRBV5-6 | TRBD1 | . | CASSWTGGGSDTQYF | TGTGCCAGCAGCTGGACAGGGGGAGGATCGGATACGCAGTATTTT
TRBJ2-4 | TRBV27 | . | few | CASSSETFRNIQYF | TGTGCCAGCAGTTCCGAGACATTTAGAAACATTCAGTACTTC
TRBJ2-3 | TRBV30 | . | . | CAWSLQDTQYF | TGTGCCTGGAGTTTACAAGATACGCAGTATTTT
TRBJ2-7 | TRBV5-6 | . | . | CASSRDGYSYEQYF | TGTGCCAGCAGCCGGGACGGCTACTCCTACGAGCAGTACTTC
TRBJ2-5 | TRBV5-1 | . | . | CASSSLTGEETQYF | TGCGCCAGCAGCTCCCTGACAGGAGAGGAGACCCAGTACTTC
TRBJ1-1 | TRBV19 | . | . | CASSIPREDTEAFF | TGTGCCAGTAGTATACCACGGGAAGACACTGAAGCTTTCTTT
TRBJ2-7 | TRBV4-3 | . | . | CASSPQIGSEEQYF | TGCGCCAGCAGCCCTCAGATTGGGTCGGAGGAGCAGTACTTC